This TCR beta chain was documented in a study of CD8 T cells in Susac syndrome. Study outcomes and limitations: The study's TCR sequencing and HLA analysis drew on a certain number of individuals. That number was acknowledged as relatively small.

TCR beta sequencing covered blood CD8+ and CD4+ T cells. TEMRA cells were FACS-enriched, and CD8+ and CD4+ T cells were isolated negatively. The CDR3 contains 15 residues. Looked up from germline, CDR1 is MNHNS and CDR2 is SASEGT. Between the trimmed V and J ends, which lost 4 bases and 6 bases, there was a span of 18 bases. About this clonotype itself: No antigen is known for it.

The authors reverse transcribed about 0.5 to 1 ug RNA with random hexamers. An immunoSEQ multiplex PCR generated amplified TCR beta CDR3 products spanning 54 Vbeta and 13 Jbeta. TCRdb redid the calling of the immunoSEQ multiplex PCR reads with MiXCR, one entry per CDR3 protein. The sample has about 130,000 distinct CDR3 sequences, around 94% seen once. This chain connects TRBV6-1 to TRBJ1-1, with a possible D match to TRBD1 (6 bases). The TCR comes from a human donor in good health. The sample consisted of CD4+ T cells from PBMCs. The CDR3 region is CASSAQGLGYAEAFF. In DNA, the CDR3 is TGTGCCAGCAGTGCACAGGGTCTGGGGTACGCTGAAGCTTTCTTT.